The 23 T cell receptor beta chains below all came from one sample that was sequenced in a study of OX40 agonist ivuxolimab in advanced cancers. Repertoires were generated with immunoSEQ multiplex PCR, while TCRdb's copy carries only in-frame clones and drops some. The sample carries 75,000 to 90,000 clones, over 85% recorded once. The material sequenced was CD4+ or CD8+ T cells sorted from blood, taken in a trial of the OX40 agonist ivuxolimab. Source of these receptors: an adult with an advanced solid tumor such as melanoma, head and neck, liver or kidney cancer.

The chain combines TRBV18 with TRBJ2-3; TRBD2 might be the D (6 bases). This CDR3 has 13 amino acids. CDR1 and CDR2 (germline): KGHSH, LQKENI. V shed 8 bases and J shed 7 bases, with 16 bases lying between them. DNA for the CDR3: TGTGCCAGCCCAATAGGAGGGGCGAATACGCAGTATTTT. It specifies CASPIGGANTQYF.

The V and J genes are TRBV6-5 and TRBJ1-2; D possibly corresponds to TRBD1 (6 bases). V lost 7 bases and J lost 2, with 8 bases in between. The CDR3 covers 12 residues. CDR1 is MNHEY and CDR2 is SVGAGI in the germline V gene. In nucleotides, the CDR3 is TGTGCCAGCAACACAGGGAACTATGGCTACACCTTC. Amino acid sequence: CASNTGNYGYTF.

This chain uses TRBV19 with TRBJ1-5, with D unclear. The CDR3 totals 12 residues. Between the trimmed V and J ends, which lost 5 bases and 6 bases, there was a span of 8 bases. Germline V gene data show CDR1 as LNHDA and CDR2 as SQIVND (reference sequence). The DNA for the CDR3 is TGTGCCAGTAGTCTGGGAGCTCAGCCCCAGCATTTT. Translated: CASSLGAQPQHF.

The J gene is TRBJ2-3, the V gene TRBV2; 9 nucleotides match TRBD1. V lost 6 bases and J lost 5; bases outside the gene matches: 6. The CDR3 has 14 residues. Per germline, CDR1 SNHLY and CDR2 FYNNEI. The DNA for the CDR3 is TGTGCCAGCAGCACCGGGACAGGGAGAGATACGCAGTATTTT. Translation gives CASSTGTGRDTQYF.

The rearrangement uses TRBV6-5 and TRBJ1-2; the match to TRBD1 covers 9 bases. This CDR3 is 13 amino acids long. Germline V gene sequence: CDR1 MNHEY, CDR2 SVGAGI. Trimming at V came to 7 bases and at J to 6 bases, leaving 6 bases not matched to a gene. CDR3: CASTEGQGHGYTF. CDR3 nucleotides: TGTGCCAGCACCGAGGGACAGGGCCATGGCTACACCTTC.

The chain links TRBV7-8 to TRBJ2-2, with a possible D match to TRBD2 (7 bases). CDR3 length: 13 residues. CDR1 is SGHVS, CDR2 FQNEAQ, per germline. V lost 5 bases to trimming and J lost 9 bases, with 13 bases between them. CDR3 protein: CASSPRGGWELFF. CDR3 bases: TGTGCCAGCAGCCCGAGGGGGGGCTGGGAGCTGTTTTTT.

The rearrangement joins TRBV4-1 to TRBJ2-3, with D hard to call. The V and J ends lost 0 bases and 1 base respectively, with 17 bases between them. Looked up from germline, CDR1 is MGHRA and CDR2 is YSYEKL. The CDR3 is 18 residues long. CDR3 sequence (DNA): TGCGCCAGCAGCCAAGAAACGGGCCGCCGGATACGCACAGATACGCAGTATTTT. Translated: CASSQETGRRIRTDTQYF.

The J gene is TRBJ1-2, the V gene TRBV27; 7 bases are a match to TRBD1. This CDR3 region has 15 residues. J gave up 8 bases and V 2 bases, and 11 bases lay outside the gene matches. Germline values: CDR1 MNHEY, CDR2 SMNVEV (reference sequence). CDR3 nucleotides: TGTGCCAGCAGTTTAGAGGGGGCCCAGCGTGAAGGCTACACCTTC. Protein sequence: CASSLEGAQREGYTF.

This chain links TRBV28 with TRBJ1-4, with D possibly TRBD1 on 5 matching bases. The germline CDR1 and CDR2 sequences are MDHEN and SYDVKM. V shed 4 bases and J shed 10 bases, with 16 bases lying between them. This CDR3 contains 14 residues. The CDR3 DNA sequence: TGTGCCAGCAGTTCCGGACAATGGGATGGAAAACTGTTTTTT. Residues: CASSSGQWDGKLFF.

A single count supports this clone. CDR3 in DNA: TGTGCCAGCAGCCAAAACACTGAAGCTTTCTTT. As protein: CASSQNTEAFF. V is TRBV14 and J is TRBJ1-1, with D hard to call. Trimming took 2 bases from V and 2 from J, leaving 0 bases between them. Germline-derived CDR1 and CDR2 are SGHDN and FVKESK. The CDR3 length is 11 residues.

CDR3 region: CASNGQGSNQPQHF. The CDR3 nucleotides are TGTGCCAGCAACGGACAGGGGTCCAATCAGCCCCAGCATTTT. The J gene is TRBJ1-5, the V gene TRBV2, with 9 bases aligning to TRBD1. J lost 3 bases, V lost 7 bases, and 4 bases had no gene match. CDR3 length equals 14 residues. Germline CDR1 and CDR2: SNHLY and FYNNEI.

V is TRBV10-3 and J is TRBJ2-3, with no clear D. Germline V gene lookup returns CDR1 ENHRY and CDR2 SYGVKD. The V end was cut by 0 bases, the J end by 1 base, with 5 bases between. The CDR3 length is 14 residues. The DNA for the CDR3 is TGTGCCATCAGTGAGTCGGGCCGCACAGATACGCAGTATTTT. Its translation is CAISESGRTDTQYF.

Here the CDR3 reads CASSYRGDTGELFF. The CDR3 DNA follows: TGTGCCAGCAGTTACCGGGGAGACACCGGGGAGCTGTTTTTT. The chain links TRBV6-5 to TRBJ2-2; TRBD2 might be the D (5 bases). The CDR3 loop spans 14 amino acids. The V gene's germline CDR1 is MNHEY and CDR2 SVGAGI. V gave up 2 bases and J gave up 3 bases, with 7 bases separating them.

This sequence joins TRBV5-6 and TRBJ1-1; D is unclear. CDR1 and CDR2 (germline): SGHDT, YYEEEE. The ends were cut back, 0 bases at V and 5 bases at J, with 8 bases in the middle. The CDR3 sequence is 13 residues long. The CDR3 sequence is CASSLVPGTEAFF. The CDR3 DNA follows: TGTGCCAGCAGCTTGGTCCCGGGGACTGAAGCTTTCTTT.

The V and J genes are TRBV6-1 and TRBJ2-1, with 7 bases that match TRBD2. The CDR3 sequence is 14 residues long. Germline V lookup: CDR1 MNHNS, CDR2 SASEGT. With V trimmed by 9 bases and J by 7 bases, 12 bases remained unmatched. The CDR3 sequence is CASSGVWGGNEQFF. CDR3 nucleotide sequence: TGTGCCAGTAGCGGTGTGTGGGGAGGGAATGAGCAGTTCTTC.

V and J are TRBV6-1 and TRBJ2-5; D is undetermined. Looked up from germline, CDR1 is MNHNS and CDR2 is SASEGT. The CDR3 spans 15 residues. V lost 6 bases, J lost 0 bases, and 14 bases lay in between. CDR3 loop: CASRLSRSYQETQYF. The CDR3, as DNA: TGTGCCAGCAGGCTTAGCCGCTCGTACCAAGAGACCCAGTACTTC.

This chain joins TRBV5-5 and TRBJ1-5; D possibly corresponds to TRBD1 (6 bases). Between the trimmed V and J ends, which lost 1 base and 0 bases, there was a span of 8 bases. Per germline, CDR1 SGHKS and CDR2 YYEKEE (reference sequence). This CDR3 has 15 residues. The CDR3 DNA reads TGTGCCAGCAGCTTGTGGACAGCTAGCAATCAGCCCCAGCATTTT. Amino acid sequence: CASSLWTASNQPQHF.

The V call is TRBV19, the J call TRBJ1-2; D gene unclear. The CDR3 has 13 amino acids. V gave up 6 bases and J gave up 4 bases, with 12 bases separating them. The germline V gene encodes CDR1 LNHDA and CDR2 SQIVND (reference sequence). The CDR3 loop reads CASRRTGGYGYTF. CDR3 coding DNA: TGTGCCAGTAGGCGGACGGGAGGCTATGGCTACACCTTC.

This sequence joins TRBV5-1 and TRBJ2-1; 10 bases are shared with TRBD2. Germline loops: CDR1 SGHRS, CDR2 YFSETQ. The CDR3 is made up of 15 amino acids. The ends lost 2 bases at V and 5 bases at J; junction bases unmatched: 4. The CDR3 DNA reads TGCGCCAGCAGCTTAGCGGGGGGGAGTCACAATGAGCAGTTCTTC. This translates into CASSLAGGSHNEQFF.

The chain links TRBV7-6 to TRBJ2-1; a weak D match, TRBD2 (5 bases). The CDR3 is 12 residues long. CDR1 and CDR2 (germline): SGHVS, FNYEAQ. V was cut by 8 bases and J by 7 bases, with 12 bases left in between. The CDR3 coding sequence is TGTGCCAGCGTAGGAGGTGTTAATGAGCAGTTCTTC. It yields the protein CASVGGVNEQFF.

The chain recombines TRBV2 with TRBJ2-1, with D possibly being TRBD2 (8 bases). Germline CDR1 SNHLY, CDR2 FYNNEI. The V end lost 11 bases, the J end lost 3 bases, and 29 bases lay between the germline ends. The CDR3 has 18 amino acids. The CDR3 DNA reads as TGTGCCTACAGGGGCGCCGGGAGAGCGGGAGAGGTCTACAATGAGCAGTTCTTC. Its protein product is CAYRGAGRAGEVYNEQFF. Based on the CDR3 plus reference TRBV2 and TRBJ2-1, the full variable domain is EPEVTQTPSHQVTQMGQEVILRCVPISNHLYFYWYRQILGQKVEFLVSFYNNEISEKSEIFDDQFSVERPDGSNFTLKIRSTKLEDSAMYFCAYRGAGRAGEVYNEQFFGPGTRLTVL.

CDR3 protein: CASSPAGTVNTEAFF. The CDR3 DNA follows: TGTGCCAGCAGCCCGGCCGGGACGGTGAACACTGAAGCTTTCTTT. The chain joins TRBV7-9 to TRBJ1-1; maybe TRBD1 (5 bases). CDR1 is SEHNR and CDR2 is FQNEAQ in the germline V gene (reference sequence). Trimming removed 5 bases at V and 0 bases at J, with 13 bases between. The CDR3 extends over 15 amino acids. Full variable domain (rest looked up from reference TRBV7-9 and TRBJ1-1): DTGVSQNPRHKITKRGQNVTFRCDPISEHNRLYWYRQTLGQGPEFLTYFQNEAQLEKSRLLSDRFSAERPKGSFSTLEIQRTEQGDSAMYLCASSPAGTVNTEAFFGQGTRLTVV.

The gene calls are TRBV11-2 and TRBJ2-5, with D tentatively TRBD1 or TRBD2 (6 bases each). The CDR3 has 16 amino acids. Trimming pared 7 bases from V and 7 bases from J, leaving 25 bases between. Germline loops: CDR1 SGHAT, CDR2 FQNNGV. The CDR3 is CASTVLSMGGPGTQYF. DNA of the CDR3: TGTGCCAGCACCGTATTGTCCATGGGGGGCCCCGGGACCCAGTACTTC.